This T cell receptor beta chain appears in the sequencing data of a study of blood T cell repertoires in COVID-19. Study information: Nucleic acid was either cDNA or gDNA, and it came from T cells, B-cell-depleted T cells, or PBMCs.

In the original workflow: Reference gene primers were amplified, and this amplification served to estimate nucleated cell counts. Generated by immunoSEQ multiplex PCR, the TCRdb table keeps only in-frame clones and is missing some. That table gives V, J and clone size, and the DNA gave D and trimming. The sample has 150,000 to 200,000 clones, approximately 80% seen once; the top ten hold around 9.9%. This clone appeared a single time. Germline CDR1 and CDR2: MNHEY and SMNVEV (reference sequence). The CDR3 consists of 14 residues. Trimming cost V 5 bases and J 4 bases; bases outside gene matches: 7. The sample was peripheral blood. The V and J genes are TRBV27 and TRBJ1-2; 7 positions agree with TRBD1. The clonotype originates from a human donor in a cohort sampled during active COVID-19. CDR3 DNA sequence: TGTGCCAGCAGTCCAGGGGGGTCGGGCTATGGCTACACCTTC. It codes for CASSPGGSGYGYTF.